One and the same sample provided the 11 T cell receptor beta chains below, sequenced in a study of T cells after posttransplantation cyclophosphamide. The method was immunoSEQ multiplex PCR; TCRdb's version includes in-frame clones alone and lacks a portion of them. The sample contains thousands of clones, roughly 84% of which appear only once. Input material: CD8+ T cells sorted from PBMCs. Receptor source: a woman aged 45-65 years in good health and a related stem cell transplant donor.

The gene calls are TRBV25-1 and TRBJ1-2; 8 bases match TRBD1. V lost 1 base, J lost 4 bases, and 8 bases stayed unmatched. The germline V gene encodes CDR1 MGHDK and CDR2 SYGVNS. This CDR3 contains 16 residues. The CDR3 sequence is CASSESESGGFYGYTF. DNA for the CDR3: TGTGCCAGCAGTGAATCTGAGTCAGGGGGCTTCTATGGCTACACCTTC.

The rearrangement links TRBV5-1 to TRBJ1-6, with D uncertain. The CDR3 runs to 17 residues. Between the trimmed V and J ends, which lost 4 bases and 0 bases, there was a span of 14 bases. Germline CDR1 and CDR2: SGHRS and YFSETQ. The CDR3 sequence: CASSTSPSSSYNSPLHF. In DNA form, the CDR3 reads TGCGCCAGCAGCACCTCACCTTCGAGCTCCTATAATTCACCCCTCCACTTT.

The rearrangement links TRBV7-9 to TRBJ1-2; perhaps TRBD1 as D (5 bases). CDR1 SEHNR and CDR2 FQNEAQ come from the germline V gene (reference sequence). Trimming left V 7 bases short and J 2 bases short, with 20 bases between. This CDR3 spans 16 amino acids. This CDR3 reads CASTRGGVYLNYGYTF. DNA for the CDR3: TGTGCCAGCACCAGAGGAGGGGTTTATCTGAACTATGGCTACACCTTC.

J is TRBJ2-7 and V is TRBV10-2, with D tentatively TRBD1 (5 bases). The germline V and J ends were trimmed by 1 base and 2 bases, with 12 bases remaining between them. The CDR3 consists of 15 residues. The germline V gene has CDR1 WSHSY and CDR2 SAAADI. The CDR3 loop reads CASSEFPGNAYEQYF. The CDR3, as DNA: TGCGCCAGCAGTGAGTTCCCAGGGAACGCCTACGAGCAGTACTTC.

The rearrangement uses TRBV2 and TRBJ1-2; D remains unclear. CDR1 SNHLY and CDR2 FYNNEI come from the germline V gene. V lost 4 bases and J lost 3, with 12 bases in between. CDR3 size: 14 residues. As DNA, the CDR3 is TGTGCCAGCAGTGCAGAGTTGAGGGACTATGGCTACACCTTC. As protein: CASSAELRDYGYTF.

The rearrangement joins TRBV29-1 to TRBJ2-2, with D possibly matching TRBD1 (6 bases). The CDR3 has 14 amino acids. CDR1 and CDR2 (germline): SQVTM, ANQGSEA. The V and J ends lost 6 bases and 2 bases respectively, with 13 bases between them. CDR3 sequence reads: CSVAGTQNTGELFF. In DNA, the CDR3 is TGCAGCGTGGCCGGGACACAAAACACCGGGGAGCTGTTTTTT.

V is TRBV11-3 and J is TRBJ1-1; unclear D gene. Germline-derived CDR1 and CDR2 are SGHNT and YENEEA. This CDR3 contains 13 residues. Trimming left V 2 bases short and J 1 base short, with 5 bases between. The CDR3 region has the DNA TGTGCCAGCAGCTTACTCCGGAACACTGAAGCTTTCTTT. It yields the protein CASSLLRNTEAFF.

V is TRBV28 and J is TRBJ2-7; D is uncertain. CDR1 and CDR2 (germline): MDHEN, SYDVKM. Trimming removed 10 bases from V and 5 bases from J, with 15 bases in between. CDR3 length: 12 residues. CDR3 coding DNA: TGTGCCACGGCACGGGTCGGCAACGAGCAGTACTTC. Translated, it gives CATARVGNEQYF.

The chain is built from TRBV5-6 and TRBJ2-1, with D unresolved. Between the trimmed V and J ends, which lost 6 bases and 8 bases, there was a span of 21 bases. Looked up from germline, CDR1 is SGHDT and CDR2 is YYEEEE. The CDR3 length is 15 residues. As DNA, the CDR3 is TGTGCCAGCACCCTTAAAGTTTCGCGGTGGGATGAGCAGTTCTTC. It codes for CASTLKVSRWDEQFF.

V gene TRBV27 combines with J gene TRBJ2-7; no firm D call. The germline gives CDR1 MNHEY, CDR2 SMNVEV (reference sequence). This CDR3 contains 16 residues. The germline V and J ends were trimmed by 7 bases and 2 bases, with 21 bases remaining between them. The CDR3 loop reads CASTPFGSSQTYEQYF. As DNA, the CDR3 is TGTGCCAGCACTCCTTTCGGGTCATCCCAGACCTACGAGCAGTACTTC.

In DNA, the CDR3 is TGTGCCAGCAGCTTAGCGCTCGACGGGAGGGAGGGAGATACGCAGTATTTT. Its translation: CASSLALDGREGDTQYF. The V call is TRBV7-8, the J call TRBJ2-3; 8 bases match TRBD2. This CDR3 is 17 amino acids long. The ends lost 0 bases at V and 5 bases at J; junction bases unmatched: 10. Germline assignment: CDR1 SGHVS and CDR2 FQNEAQ.